This T cell receptor (beta chain) was retrieved from a study of T-cell memory formation after mild COVID-19 (dated by TCRdb to about 2021). Describing the broader study: Most TCR sequence clusters were specific to one of the two donors. In two donors, T-cell clones that expanded and contracted after mild COVID-19 were followed by sequencing TCRalpha and TCRbeta repertoires longitudinally. The cohort was made up of two young adult volunteers, one female and one male, who were previously healthy. Beyond this particular receptor, the publication reports: The second-wave clones that peaked on day 37 were not confirmed to be SARS-CoV-2 specific. The study included only a couple of mild cases, and larger cohorts that include severe cases with pre-infection samples were judged to be necessary. Balanced CD4/CD8 phenotypes were observed for clones contracting from day 15 to 85, whereas a bias towards CD4+ was observed for a second wave of clones expanding from day 15 to 37. Contracting CD4+ clones were found mainly in CM and EM memory subsets, while CD8+ clones were enriched in EMRA. Some responding clones were found in pre-infection memory, which suggests that pre-existing cross-reactive memory T cells took part in the SARS-CoV-2 response.

In the case of this clonotype: Its antigen is currently not known. No much larger clone exists at a distance of one base, and base qualities are not known.

PBMCs were isolated by Ficoll-Paque density gradient centrifugation. These reads were obtained on an Illumina NovaSeq 6000. TCRalpha and TCRbeta cDNA libraries were constructed by 5'RACE with constant-segment primers, with sample barcodes and unique molecular identifiers being introduced. RNA was extracted from every sample with Trizol reagent. The libraries were amplified in two PCR steps, and the second step added a second sample barcode and Illumina TruSeq adapters. Libraries were sequenced on an Illumina NovaSeq with 2 x 150 bp paired-end reads. Per the original workflow: The reads were demultiplexed and collapsed into UMI-guided consensus sequences using migec v1.2.7. Using mixcr v2.1.11, UMI consensuses were aligned to TRA and TRB V and J templates and then assembled into clonotypes. A clonotype was counted as expanded or contracted only if both edgeR and NoisET called the change significant, with noise models trained on biological replicates. For edgeR calls, the cutoffs were a false discovery rate-adjusted p below 0.01 and a log2 fold-change threshold of 1. PCA with hierarchical clustering of max-normalized trajectories of the 1000 most abundant clonotypes was used as exploratory dynamics analysis. Separately sequenced CD4+ and CD8+ repertoires were used to assign a CD4 or CD8 phenotype to each responding clone. Using fastp trimming at Q25 and MiXCR clonotype assembly, TCRdb reanalyzed the public sequencing data and kept in-frame beta chains. Every entry covers one CDR3 protein and lists the most common genes and DNA from its rows. V and J calls and clone size were set by TCRdb, not the authors. This sample holds just under 550,000 distinct CDR3 sequences; around 21% were observed only once. The top ten constitute 12% of the sample.

The specimen sequenced was PBMCs or a T cell subset sorted from them (not recorded which). This TCR came from an adult woman who had mild COVID-19 (a few samples of this study predate the infection). The sample titles of this study are shuffled in the database, so cell type and time point are left out; the donor was told from shared clones.

The CDR3 protein is CATSSRGAGVEKLFF. The DNA sequence is as follows: TGTGCCACCTCATCTAGGGGGGCAGGGGTCGAAAAACTGTTTTTT. The rearrangement combines TRBV11-3 with TRBJ1-4; the D gene is possibly TRBD1, with 6 bases matching. Taken from the germline V gene, the CDR1 and CDR2 loops are SGHNT and YENEEA. The CDR3 spans 15 residues, from the cysteine through the phenylalanine. The retained sequence is limited to the CDR3, 45 bases, with the frame set at the first base. The V end loses 10 bases and the J end loses 8 bases, and a stretch of 23 bases separates them. The CDR3 plus the reference TRBV11-3 and TRBJ1-4 genes for the other parts give the full variable domain: EAGVVQSPRYKIIEKKQPVAFWCNPISGHNTLYWYLQNLGQGPELLIRYENEEAVDDSQLPKDRFSAERLKGVDSTLKIQPAELGDSAVYLCATSSRGAGVEKLFFGSGTQLSVL.